The rows below give T cell receptor beta chains drawn from one sample of a study of OX40 agonist ivuxolimab in advanced cancers. TCRdb's copy holds only in-frame clones and misses some; the assay was immunoSEQ multiplex PCR. Of about 83,000 clones in the sample, about 85% were seen once. The material sequenced was CD4+ or CD8+ T cells sorted from blood, taken in a trial of the OX40 agonist ivuxolimab. These receptors were obtained from an adult with an advanced solid tumor such as melanoma, head and neck, liver or kidney cancer. Each CDR3 is given with its conserved first and last residue. D genes are given only for firm matches. The listing skips clone size in some rows; elsewhere it reads once, few, many or a size class.

d_gene | j_gene | v_gene | abundance | CDR3nt | CDR3aa
- | TRBJ2-7 | TRBV2 | - | TGTGCCAGCAGTGACGCCAGGGGCAGGTACGAGCAGTACTTC | CASSDARGRYEQYF
- | TRBJ2-3 | TRBV7-8 | - | TGTGCCAGCAGGCGAGGGGTCCCCACAGATACGCAGTATTTT | CASRRGVPTDTQYF
- | TRBJ1-6 | TRBV5-1 | - | TGCGCCAGCAGCTTGGACCCAGGAAATTCACCCCTCCACTTT | CASSLDPGNSPLHF
- | TRBJ1-3 | TRBV29-1 | - | TGCAGCGCGGCTGCAGAGGGTCCGGGAAACACCATATATTTT | CSAAAEGPGNTIYF
- | TRBJ1-2 | TRBV7-2 | - | TGTGCCAGCAGCTTAGGGGGTCCCGGAGGCTATGGCTACACCTTC | CASSLGGPGGYGYTF
- | TRBJ1-2 | TRBV7-2 | - | TGTGCCAGCAGCTTTACCGGGGATGGCTACACCTTC | CASSFTGDGYTF
TRBD1 | TRBJ2-7 | TRBV10-3 | - | TGTGCCATCAGCCAACAGGGGGCCTACGAGCAGTACTTC | CAISQQGAYEQYF
- | TRBJ2-1 | TRBV5-8 | - | TGTGCCAGCAGCTTCAGACAGACACATAATGAGCAGTTCTTC | CASSFRQTHNEQFF
- | TRBJ1-2 | TRBV7-2 | - | TGTGCCAGCAGCTTATCAGAGGGCTATGGCTACACCTTC | CASSLSEGYGYTF
- | TRBJ1-5 | TRBV28 | - | TGTGCCAGCAGTTTATTATATCAGCCCCAGCATTTT | CASSLLYQPQHF
TRBD1 | TRBJ1-2 | TRBV19 | - | TGTGCCAGTAGTATTACAGGGGGCGCTGGGTATGGCTACACCTTC | CASSITGGAGYGYTF
- | TRBJ2-5 | TRBV7-2 | - | TGTGCCAGCAGCTTAGCCCGGGCCGAAGAGACCCAGTACTTC | CASSLARAEETQYF
TRBD2 | TRBJ2-7 | TRBV2 | - | TGTGCCAGTGGTAGCGGGGGAGTAACCGACGAGCAGTACTTC | CASGSGGVTDEQYF
- | TRBJ2-7 | TRBV2 | - | TGTGCCAGCACCCCAAGGGAGATATCCGAGCAGTACTTC | CASTPREISEQYF
- | TRBJ2-1 | TRBV23-1 | - | TGCGCCAGCAGACCCAGACAGTTCGATGAGCAGTTCTTC | CASRPRQFDEQFF
- | TRBJ2-7 | TRBV7-2 | - | TGTGCCAGCAGCCCTATGGGAAACTCCTACGAGCAGTACTTC | CASSPMGNSYEQYF
- | TRBJ1-4 | TRBV6-5 | once | TGTGCCGGGGAGGGGAGCGCTCGGGGTGAAAAACTGTTTTTT | CAGEGSARGEKLFF
- | TRBJ1-6 | TRBV7-2 | - | TGTGCCAGCAGCTTAGGAGGACAGTATTATTCACCCCTCCACTTT | CASSLGGQYYSPLHF
- | TRBJ1-2 | TRBV6-1 | - | TGTGCCAGCTCCGCCGGTAGGAACTATGGCTACACCTTC | CASSAGRNYGYTF
- | TRBJ2-1 | TRBV2 | - | TGTGCCAGCAGTGACCAACGGGGGGCCCCCTACAATGAGCAGTTCTTC | CASSDQRGAPYNEQFF
- | TRBJ1-4 | TRBV5-5 | - | TGTGCCAGCAGCTTGGTCACAGGACCGGGAAGTGAAAAACTGTTTTTT | CASSLVTGPGSEKLFF
- | TRBJ2-5 | TRBV4-2 | - | TGTGCCAGCAGCCAAGTAACGGGGGGCCTGGGAGAGACCCAGTACTTC | CASSQVTGGLGETQYF
- | TRBJ1-1 | TRBV30 | - | TGTGCCTGGAGTAGGGACGGCAACACTGAAGCTTTCTTT | CAWSRDGNTEAFF